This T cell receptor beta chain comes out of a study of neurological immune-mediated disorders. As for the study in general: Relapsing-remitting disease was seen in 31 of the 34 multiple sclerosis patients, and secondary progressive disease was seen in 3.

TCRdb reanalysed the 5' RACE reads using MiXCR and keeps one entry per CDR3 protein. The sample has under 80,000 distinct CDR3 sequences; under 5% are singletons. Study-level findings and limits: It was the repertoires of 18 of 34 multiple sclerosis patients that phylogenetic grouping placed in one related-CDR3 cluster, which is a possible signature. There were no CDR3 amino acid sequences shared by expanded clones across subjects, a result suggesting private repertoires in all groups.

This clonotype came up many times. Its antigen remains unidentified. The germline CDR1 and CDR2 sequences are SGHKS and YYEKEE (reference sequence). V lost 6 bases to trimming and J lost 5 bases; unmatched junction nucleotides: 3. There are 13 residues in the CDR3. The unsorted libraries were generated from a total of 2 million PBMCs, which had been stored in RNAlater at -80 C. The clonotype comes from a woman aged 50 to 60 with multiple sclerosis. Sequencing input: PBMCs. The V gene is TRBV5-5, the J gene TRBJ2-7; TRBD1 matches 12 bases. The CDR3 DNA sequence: TGTGCCAGCATTGGGACAGGGGGCCACGAGCAGTACTTC. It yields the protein CASIGTGGHEQYF.